Presented here are 18 T cell receptor beta chains from one specimen sequenced in a study of blood T cells in healthy people across ages. With a J-beta primer mix and a sample-barcoded 5' primer, a second PCR ran about 7 to 12 cycles. One entry per CDR3 protein results from TCRdb running MiXCR on the 5' RACE reads. The table records fewer than 2,000,000 distinct CDR3 sequences, around 40% of them present only once. Sequencing was performed on blood. These receptors were taken from a human donor in good health.

This clonotype was seen just once. The genes are TRBV2 and TRBJ2-1; D is possibly TRBD1 (6 bases). Trimming took off 7 bases at V and 1 base at J, with 11 bases between the two ends. Germline loops: CDR1 SNHLY, CDR2 FYNNEI. The CDR3 runs 14 residues. The CDR3 nucleotides are TGTGCCAGCAAGACAGGCGGGTCCTACAATGAGCAGTTCTTC. Residues: CASKTGGSYNEQFF.

The chain is built from TRBV30 and TRBJ1-6, with 7 bases matching TRBD1. Looked up from germline, CDR1 is GTSNPN and CDR2 is SVGIG (reference sequence). This CDR3 has 14 amino acids. The J segment lost 9 bases and the V segment lost 5 bases, leaving 10 bases of the junction unmatched. The CDR3 bases are TGTGCCTGGGCCCGGGACAGTTGGATTTCACCCCTCCACTTT. Translated, it gives CAWARDSWISPLHF.

This clonotype was detected ten times or more. The chain is built from TRBV29-1 and TRBJ2-7, with a possible D match to TRBD1 (6 bases). Per germline, CDR1 SQVTM and CDR2 ANQGSEA. The V and J ends lost 3 bases and 1 base respectively, with 10 bases between them. The CDR3 loop spans 13 amino acids. CDR3 nucleotides: TGCAGCGTTGAGGCAGGGGATTCCTACGAGCAGTACTTC. Its translation: CSVEAGDSYEQYF.

CDR3 nucleotide sequence: TGTGCCAGCAGTTATAAAATGGGGCAGGGCGGTGGCGAGCAGTACTTC. Residues: CASSYKMGQGGGEQYF. This rearrangement joins TRBV6-5 to TRBJ2-5; tentatively, D is TRBD1 (5 bases). The DNA end is a closer match to TRBJ2-7, so the J assignment may be wrong. Germline CDR1 and CDR2: MNHEY and SVGAGI. The CDR3 sequence is 16 residues long.

The V call is TRBV3-1, the J call TRBJ2-1; D is uncertain. The germline V and J ends were trimmed by 2 bases and 8 bases, with 16 bases remaining between them. The CDR3 has 15 amino acids. The germline V gene has CDR1 LGHDT and CDR2 YNNKEL (reference sequence). CDR3 residues: CASSQRTAFSDEQFF. Here the CDR3 DNA reads TGTGCCAGCAGCCAAAGGACGGCTTTTTCGGATGAGCAGTTCTTC.

Concerning this clonotype itself: The conserved phenylalanine or tryptophan normally closing the CDR3 is absent here, so this likely arose from a read error. The rearrangement uses TRBV7-2 and TRBJ1-1; a possible D gene is TRBD1 (5 bases). Per the germline V gene, CDR1 is SGHTA and CDR2 is FQGNSA. Between the trimmed V and J ends, which lost 4 bases and 7 bases, there was a span of 22 bases. This CDR3 region has 16 residues. CDR3 in amino acids: CASSSRTGILSGEAFL. The CDR3 DNA sequence: TGTGCCAGCAGCTCCCGTACAGGTATCTTAAGTGGTGAAGCTTTCCTT.

The rearrangement joins TRBV6-6 to TRBJ2-7; 10 bases map to TRBD1. The CDR3 is made up of 15 amino acids. Trimming at V came to 5 bases and at J to 4 bases, leaving 8 bases not matched to a gene. CDR1 and CDR2 from the germline V gene are MNHNY and SVGAGI (reference sequence). CDR3 bases: TGTGCCAGCAGTAGGGACAGGGGAAATGCTTACGAGCAGTACTTC. It codes for CASSRDRGNAYEQYF.

The chain is built from TRBV6-5 and TRBJ1-2; D gene uncertain. Deletions cut 0 bases from V and 7 bases from J, with 9 bases between. CDR3 length equals 13 residues. Germline assignment: CDR1 MNHEY and CDR2 SVGAGI. CDR3 DNA sequence: TGTGCCAGCAGTTACTCTGAAGGTGGTGGCTACACCTTC. Its translation: CASSYSEGGGYTF.

This sequence joins TRBV6-6 and TRBJ2-5; D gene ambiguous. Germline-derived CDR1 and CDR2 are MNHNY and SVGAGI (reference sequence). This CDR3 contains 13 residues. Between the trimmed V and J ends, which lost 4 bases and 5 bases, there was a span of 11 bases. The CDR3 region is CASSSLETETQYF. The DNA of the CDR3 is TGTGCCAGCAGTTCGTTAGAGACGGAGACCCAGTACTTC.

The J gene is TRBJ2-1, the V gene TRBV5-1; the match to TRBD2 covers 7 bases. This CDR3 spans 15 amino acids. Trimming removed 0 bases from V and 9 bases from J; junction bases left unmatched: 9. Germline CDR1 reads SGHRS; CDR2 reads YFSETQ. CDR3 in amino acids: CASSLAAGVVAEQFF. The CDR3 DNA reads TGCGCCAGCAGCTTGGCGGCGGGGGTAGTCGCTGAGCAGTTCTTC. Combining the CDR3 with reference TRBV5-1 and TRBJ2-1 gives the whole variable domain KAGVTQTPRYLIKTRGQQVTLSCSPISGHRSVSWYQQTPGQGLQFLFEYFSETQRNKGNFPGRFSGRQFSNSRSEMNVSTLELGDSALYLCASSLAAGVVAEQFFGPGTRLTVL.

The gene calls are TRBV27 and TRBJ2-5; 8 bases agree with TRBD2. This CDR3 has 14 residues. V shed 6 bases, J shed 3 bases, and the junction held 6 bases outside the gene matches. Germline values: CDR1 MNHEY, CDR2 SMNVEV (reference sequence). For the CDR3, the DNA is TGTGCCAGCAGGTTAAGGCGGGGGGAAGAGACCCAGTACTTC. Translation: CASRLRRGEETQYF.

This clonotype was counted a few times. The chain employs TRBV6-6 and TRBJ1-3; D gene uncertain. Deletions cut 6 bases from V and 0 bases from J, with 9 bases between. There are 14 residues in the CDR3. Germline V gene sequence: CDR1 MNHNY, CDR2 SVGAGI (reference sequence). CDR3: CASRDSDSGNTIYF. The CDR3, as DNA: TGTGCCAGCAGGGACTCCGACTCTGGAAACACCATATATTTT.

The table lists this clonotype with a few counts. The chain couples TRBV6-5 to TRBJ1-5; 7 bases match TRBD1. The CDR3 extends over 15 amino acids. With V trimmed by 5 bases and J by 1 base, 5 bases remained unmatched. In germline, CDR1 is MNHEY, CDR2 SVGAGI. The CDR3 protein is CASSTGVESNQPQHF. In DNA, the CDR3 is TGTGCCAGCAGTACAGGGGTGGAGAGCAATCAGCCCCAGCATTTT.

The chain couples TRBV20-1 to TRBJ1-2; 9 nucleotides line up with TRBD1. This CDR3 contains 14 residues. CDR1 is DFQATT and CDR2 is SNEGSKA in the germline V gene (reference sequence). V gave up 5 bases and J gave up 4 bases; unmatched junction bases: 8. The CDR3, as DNA: TGCAGTGCTCCATCGGGACAGGGAGTCTATGGCTACACCTTC. It translates to CSAPSGQGVYGYTF.

The chain carries TRBV7-2 and TRBJ2-3; TRBD2 agrees at 7 bases. CDR1 and CDR2 (germline): SGHTA, FQGNSA. This CDR3 has 16 residues. The V gene end was trimmed by 5 bases and the J gene end by 0 bases; junction bases not matched to a gene: 8. CDR3 sequence: CASSLSGRESTDTQYF. The DNA for the CDR3 is TGTGCCAGCAGCCTCTCTGGGCGGGAGAGCACAGATACGCAGTATTTT.

This rearrangement joins TRBV20-1 to TRBJ1-1; the D is unclear. The V end was cut by 3 bases, the J end by 1 base, with 18 bases between. The germline V gene encodes CDR1 DFQATT and CDR2 SNEGSKA (reference sequence). The CDR3 spans 16 residues. CDR3 in DNA: TGCAGTGCTAGTGACTACTCTACCCCTTGGAACACTGAAGCTTTCTTT. This sequence encodes CSASDYSTPWNTEAFF.

This rearrangement joins TRBV5-8 to TRBJ2-7; 8 nucleotides agree with TRBD2. Germline V lookup: CDR1 SGHTS, CDR2 YDEGEE. V shed 0 bases and J 0 bases; nucleotides not matched to a gene: 8. The CDR3 is 17 amino acids. DNA for the CDR3: TGTGCCAGCAGCTTGGGGGTCGGGGGGGCCAGCTCCTACGAGCAGTACTTC. It specifies CASSLGVGGASSYEQYF.

This chain links TRBV9 with TRBJ1-5, with D perhaps matching TRBD1 (6 bases). V was shortened by 3 bases and J by 6 bases, with 10 bases between the two germline ends. The CDR3 contains 13 residues. Germline CDR1 reads SGDLS; CDR2 reads YYNGEE. The CDR3 DNA is TGTGCCAGCAGCGGACAGGATGGTCAGCCCCAGCATTTT. It is translated as CASSGQDGQPQHF.